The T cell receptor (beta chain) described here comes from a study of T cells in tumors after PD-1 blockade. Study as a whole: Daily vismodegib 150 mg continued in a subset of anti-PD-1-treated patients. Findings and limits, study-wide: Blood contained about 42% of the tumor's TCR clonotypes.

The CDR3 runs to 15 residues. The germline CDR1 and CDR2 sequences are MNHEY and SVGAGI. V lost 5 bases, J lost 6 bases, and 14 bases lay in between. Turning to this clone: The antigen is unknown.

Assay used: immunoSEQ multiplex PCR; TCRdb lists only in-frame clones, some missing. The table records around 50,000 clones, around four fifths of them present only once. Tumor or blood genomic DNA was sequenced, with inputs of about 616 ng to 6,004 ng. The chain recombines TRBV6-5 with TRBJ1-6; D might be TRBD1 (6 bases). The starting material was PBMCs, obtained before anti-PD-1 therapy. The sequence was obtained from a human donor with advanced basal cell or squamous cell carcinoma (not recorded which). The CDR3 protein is CASSPTWGLNSPLHF. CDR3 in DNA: TGTGCCAGCAGTCCCACTTGGGGGCTTAATTCACCCCTCCACTTT.